Following are 32 T cell receptor beta chains from one sample sequenced in a study of CD8 T cells in ankylosing spondylitis. The study's findings and limits: Blood from ankylosing spondylitis patients appeared to carry a characteristic roughly 8-variant TCR beta motif.

The antigens of these receptors remain unknown. Each CDR3 protein gets one entry after TCRdb re-called the 5' RACE reads with MiXCR. This sample yields almost 400,000 distinct CDR3 sequences, of which about a fifth are seen a single time; roughly 16% belongs to the top ten. Input material: blood, either unsorted or a sorted T cell fraction (not recorded which). These receptors all stem from a male donor with ankylosing spondylitis.

The table lists this clonotype with a few counts. The V and J genes are TRBV7-9 and TRBJ2-3; 9 bases match TRBD2. The CDR3 length is 15 residues. Trimming took 4 bases from V and 3 from J; bases not matched to a gene: 5. Germline CDR1 SEHNR, CDR2 FQNEAQ (reference sequence). The CDR3 loop reads CASSSGLAQTDTQYF. The CDR3 DNA reads as TGTGCCAGCAGCTCCGGACTAGCGCAGACAGATACGCAGTATTTT.

The chain uses TRBV7-9 and TRBJ1-1; no reliable D call. The CDR3 has 14 residues. Trimming left V 0 bases short and J 11 bases short, with 16 bases between. Germline CDR1 and CDR2: SEHNR and FQNEAQ (reference sequence). CDR3 in DNA: TGTGCCAGCAGCTTAGCGTCCACCAGAGGATGGGCTTTCTTT. Residues: CASSLASTRGWAFF.

This clonotype was picked up many times. This chain connects TRBV7-2 to TRBJ2-1; 11 positions match TRBD2. V lost 6 bases to trimming and J lost 4 bases; unmatched junction nucleotides: 8. There are 16 residues in the CDR3. Germline V gene data show CDR1 as SGHTA and CDR2 as FQGNSA. In nucleotides, the CDR3 is TGTGCCAGCAGGGGACAGGGACTAGCGGTATACAATGAGCAGTTCTTC. It encodes CASRGQGLAVYNEQFF. The complete variable domain, with remaining parts taken from reference TRBV7-2 and TRBJ2-1, reads GAGVSQSPSNKVTEKGKDVELRCDPISGHTALYWYRQSLGQGLEFLIYFQGNSAPDKSGLPSDRFSAERTGGSVSTLTIQRTQQEDSAVYLCASRGQGLAVYNEQFFGPGTRLTVL.

This clonotype has a handful of counts. The V gene is TRBV7-2, the J gene TRBJ2-5; D is uncertain. Germline assignment: CDR1 SGHTA and CDR2 FQGNSA. With 3 bases removed from V and 2 bases from J, the gap between germline ends came to 16 bases. CDR3 length equals 16 residues. Here the CDR3 reads CASSLALRRSQETQYF. In nucleotides, the CDR3 is TGTGCCAGCAGCTTGGCCCTCCGGCGGAGTCAAGAGACCCAGTACTTC. Supplemented by reference TRBV7-2 and TRBJ2-5, the full variable domain reads GAGVSQSPSNKVTEKGKDVELRCDPISGHTALYWYRQSLGQGLEFLIYFQGNSAPDKSGLPSDRFSAERTGGSVSTLTIQRTQQEDSAVYLCASSLALRRSQETQYFGPGTRLLVL.

The chain links TRBV5-1 to TRBJ1-2, with D possibly TRBD1 on 6 matching bases. V gave up 0 bases and J gave up 1 base, with 13 bases separating them. The length of the CDR3 is 16 residues. From germline, CDR1 is SGHRS and CDR2 YFSETQ. The CDR3 here is CASSLEGGRNNYGYTF. DNA of the CDR3: TGCGCCAGCAGCTTGGAGGGGGGCAGAAATAACTATGGCTACACCTTC. Variable domain in full (rest from reference TRBV5-1 and TRBJ1-2): KAGVTQTPRYLIKTRGQQVTLSCSPISGHRSVSWYQQTPGQGLQFLFEYFSETQRNKGNFPGRFSGRQFSNSRSEMNVSTLELGDSALYLCASSLEGGRNNYGYTFGSGTRLTVV.

The rearrangement uses TRBV19 and TRBJ2-2; 10 bases agree with TRBD1. The length of the CDR3 is 16 residues. Losses at the gene ends were 5 bases for V and 4 bases for J; bases not matched to a gene: 7. CDR1 and CDR2 (germline): LNHDA, SQIVND (reference sequence). Here the CDR3 DNA reads TGTGCCAGTAGTGTTTTGGGACAGGGGTTCACCGGGGAGCTGTTTTTT. It is translated as CASSVLGQGFTGELFF.

This clonotype has just a few counts. The chain couples TRBV20-1 to TRBJ2-5; TRBD2 aligns across 8 bases. Germline CDR1 DFQATT, CDR2 SNEGSKA (reference sequence). This CDR3 has 16 residues. V lost 0 bases and J lost 7; bases outside the gene matches: 13. The CDR3: CSARDEASGWLGTQYF. CDR3 nucleotide sequence: TGCAGTGCTAGAGATGAGGCTAGCGGGTGGCTCGGGACCCAGTACTTC.

The chain couples TRBV5-1 to TRBJ1-6; D gene uncertain. The germline CDR1 and CDR2 sequences are SGHRS and YFSETQ. Trimming removed 0 bases from V and 10 bases from J, with 8 bases in between. This CDR3 spans 13 amino acids. The CDR3 region is CASSLDRSSPLHF. Here the CDR3 DNA reads TGCGCCAGCAGCTTGGACCGATCCTCACCCCTCCACTTT.

This clonotype was observed a few times. The V and J genes are TRBV24-1 and TRBJ2-3, with 11 positions matching TRBD1. Per germline, CDR1 KGHDR and CDR2 SFDVKD. The V and J ends lost 5 bases and 7 bases, in that order; junction bases with no gene match: 13. The CDR3 sequence is 17 residues long. The CDR3 reads CATSALGQGGRGNTQYF. CDR3 in DNA: TGTGCCACCAGTGCCCTGGGACAGGGGGGGAGAGGAAATACGCAGTATTTT.

In its sample, this clonotype was seen many times. This chain joins TRBV12-3 or TRBV12-4 and TRBJ2-1; 13 bases fit TRBD2. The V segment lost 9 bases and the J segment 9 bases; nucleotides outside the gene matches: 8. The CDR3 has 14 amino acids. The CDR3 DNA reads as TGTGCCAGTCTTAGGACTAGCGGGAGTGGTGAGCAGTTCTTC. Translating it yields CASLRTSGSGEQFF.

The rearrangement links TRBV7-9 to TRBJ1-1; D is possibly TRBD1 (5 bases). The CDR3 is made up of 13 amino acids. V was cut by 0 bases and J by 7 bases, with 9 bases left in between. Germline lookup yields CDR1 SEHNR and CDR2 FQNEAQ (reference sequence). The CDR3 here is CASSLAGQGEAFF. Here the CDR3 DNA reads TGTGCCAGCAGCTTAGCGGGGCAGGGTGAAGCTTTCTTT.

The chain has TRBV10-3 and TRBJ2-7; D is ambiguous. The germline V and J ends were trimmed by 0 bases and 2 bases, with 8 bases remaining between them. The CDR3 has 14 amino acids. Germline values: CDR1 ENHRY, CDR2 SYGVKD. The CDR3 loop reads CAISESGRAYEQYF. The CDR3 DNA sequence: TGTGCCATCAGTGAGTCCGGACGGGCCTACGAGCAGTACTTC.

The sample holds a few counts of this clonotype. This chain joins TRBV12-3 or TRBV12-4 and TRBJ2-2; 9 bases line up with TRBD2. The CDR3 sequence is 16 residues long. V lost 6 bases, J lost 0 bases, and 5 bases stayed unmatched. CDR3 region: CASSLSGSANTGELFF. The CDR3 coding sequence is TGTGCCAGCAGCCTTAGCGGGAGCGCGAACACCGGGGAGCTGTTTTTT.

This rearrangement joins TRBV28 to TRBJ2-7; 8 bases fit TRBD1. The CDR3 totals 15 residues. Germline-derived CDR1 and CDR2 are MDHEN and SYDVKM. V trimming: 6 bases; J trimming: 7 bases; junction bases outside the gene matches: 14. The CDR3 region has the DNA TGTGCCAGCAGGAAACAGGGGGGTACACTTGAGGAGCAGTACTTC. It translates to CASRKQGGTLEEQYF.

This clonotype occurred a few times. The chain combines TRBV6-5 with TRBJ2-4, with 7 bases that match TRBD1. CDR1 and CDR2 (germline): MNHEY, SVGAGI. After removal of 2 bases from V and 12 bases from J, the junction contained 7 bases not matched to a gene. This CDR3 comprises 13 residues. CDR3 amino acids: CASSYRQGSAQYF. In DNA, the CDR3 is TGTGCCAGCAGTTACCGACAGGGCTCCGCTCAGTACTTC.

In its sample, this clonotype was seen many times. The chain is built from TRBV29-1 and TRBJ2-7; TRBD1 matches 7 bases. The CDR3 runs to 12 residues. The V segment lost 3 bases and the J segment 6 bases; nucleotides outside the gene matches: 5. Germline CDR1 SQVTM, CDR2 ANQGSEA. CDR3 nucleotide sequence: TGCAGCGTTGAGGTTGCAGGGGGCGAGCAGTACTTC. Encoded protein: CSVEVAGGEQYF.

This clonotype was picked up a small number of times. In DNA, the CDR3 is TGTGCCATCAGTGAGACAACCGGGGCAGGCGGCGACGAGCAGTACTTC. Translation: CAISETTGAGGDEQYF. The rearrangement links TRBV10-3 to TRBJ2-7, with D possibly called TRBD1 or TRBD2 (5 bases each). The CDR3 is 16 residues long. V was clipped by 2 bases and J by 5 bases, with 19 bases between them. Germline CDR1 and CDR2: ENHRY and SYGVKD.

The V call is TRBV29-1, the J call TRBJ1-1; the D is unclear. CDR1 is SQVTM and CDR2 is ANQGSEA in the germline V gene. The CDR3 runs to 14 residues. V shed 6 bases and J shed 4 bases, with 18 bases lying between them. For the CDR3, the DNA is TGCAGCGTCGTACGGGGTTCGAAGGGCACTGAAGCTTTCTTT. Protein: CSVVRGSKGTEAFF.

The V call is TRBV12-3 or TRBV12-4, the J call TRBJ2-7, with 9 bases that match TRBD1. This CDR3 comprises 16 residues. Trimming at V came to 4 bases and at J to 6 bases, leaving 13 bases not matched to a gene. The CDR3 sequence: CASSSPDRGFSSEQYF. CDR3 DNA sequence: TGTGCCAGCAGTTCGCCCGACAGGGGGTTTAGTAGCGAGCAGTACTTC.

The gene calls are TRBV4-2 and TRBJ2-3; TRBD1 matches 8 bases. Germline V CDR1 and CDR2: LGHNA, YNFKEQ. The CDR3 has 16 amino acids. V shed 3 bases, J shed 2 bases, and the junction held 7 bases outside the gene matches. CDR3 nucleotide sequence: TGTGCCAGCAGCCAGCCCGGGACAGGCAACACAGATACGCAGTATTTT. Protein: CASSQPGTGNTDTQYF.

The V call is TRBV2, the J call TRBJ1-5; a weak D match, TRBD1 (5 bases). CDR1 and CDR2 from the germline V gene are SNHLY and FYNNEI. V was clipped by 6 bases and J by 1 base, with 22 bases between them. The CDR3 is 18 amino acids. CDR3: CASRVTAQGGSSNQPQHF. The DNA for the CDR3 is TGTGCCAGCAGAGTTACAGCTCAGGGAGGGTCAAGCAATCAGCCCCAGCATTTT.

V and J are TRBV7-2 and TRBJ1-4; 9 positions agree with TRBD1. Per the germline V gene, CDR1 is SGHTA and CDR2 is FQGNSA. The V and J ends lost 5 bases and 10 bases, in that order; junction bases with no gene match: 5. This CDR3 has 13 amino acids. CDR3 in DNA: TGTGCCAGCAGCGTGACAGGGGGAGGAAAACTGTTTTTT. It specifies CASSVTGGGKLFF. The full variable domain, its missing parts supplied by reference TRBV7-2 and TRBJ1-4, is GAGVSQSPSNKVTEKGKDVELRCDPISGHTALYWYRQSLGQGLEFLIYFQGNSAPDKSGLPSDRFSAERTGGSVSTLTIQRTQQEDSAVYLCASSVTGGGKLFFGSGTQLSVL.

This rearrangement joins TRBV7-8 to TRBJ2-2; the D gene is possibly TRBD2 (5 bases). This CDR3 is built from 13 residues. V dropped 0 bases and J dropped 9 bases, with 8 bases sitting between them. Germline CDR1 reads SGHVS; CDR2 reads FQNEAQ. The DNA of the CDR3 is TGTGCCAGCAGCTTAGCGGGAGACCGGGAGCTGTTTTTT. Translated: CASSLAGDRELFF. Full variable domain (remainder filled in from reference TRBV7-8 and TRBJ2-2): GAGVSQSPRYKVAKRGQDVALRCDPISGHVSLFWYQQALGQGPEFLTYFQNEAQLDKSGLPSDRFFAERPEGSVSTLKIQRTQQEDSAVYLCASSLAGDRELFFGEGSRLTVL.

The V and J genes are TRBV10-3 and TRBJ1-2; the match to TRBD1 covers 9 bases. Trimming took 11 bases from V and 3 from J; bases not matched to a gene: 7. Looked up from germline, CDR1 is ENHRY and CDR2 is SYGVKD. CDR3 length: 13 residues. CDR3 amino acids: CAVLRDRDYGYTF. The DNA of the CDR3 is TGTGCCGTCCTCAGGGACAGGGACTATGGCTACACCTTC.

V is TRBV3-1 and J is TRBJ2-1, with D perhaps matching TRBD1 (6 bases). Trimming stripped 0 bases from V and 9 bases from J, with 12 bases between. CDR3 length: 14 amino acids. The germline CDR1 and CDR2 sequences are LGHDT and YNNKEL (reference sequence). The CDR3 sequence is CASSQDYRAGEQFF. CDR3 in DNA: TGTGCCAGCAGCCAAGATTACAGGGCGGGTGAGCAGTTCTTC.

This chain uses TRBV5-5 with TRBJ2-6; unclear D gene. Trimming stripped 0 bases from V and 2 bases from J, with 9 bases between. This CDR3 contains 16 residues. From germline, CDR1 is SGHKS and CDR2 YYEKEE (reference sequence). The CDR3, as DNA: TGTGCCAGCAGCTTGGGGCAGGTCGCTGGGGCCAACGTCCTGACTTTC. Translation: CASSLGQVAGANVLTF.

The chain is built from TRBV4-1 and TRBJ2-5; the D call may be TRBD1 or TRBD2 (5 bases each). This CDR3 has 14 amino acids. V gave up 4 bases and J gave up 6 bases, with 15 bases separating them. Per the germline V gene, CDR1 is MGHRA and CDR2 is YSYEKL. The CDR3 here is CASSPPGPGKTQYF. The CDR3 DNA reads as TGCGCCAGCAGCCCCCCGGGACCGGGTAAGACCCAGTACTTC.

This chain connects TRBV20-1 to TRBJ2-5, with D unresolved. V was trimmed by 5 bases and J by 4 bases, leaving 11 bases between them. The germline V gene has CDR1 DFQATT and CDR2 SNEGSKA (reference sequence). This CDR3 comprises 12 residues. The CDR3 loop is CSAPQGRETQYF. The CDR3 bases are TGCAGTGCTCCCCAAGGACGAGAGACCCAGTACTTC.

The CDR3 here is CASSAQSGSGGADTQYF. CDR3 nucleotides: TGTGCCAGCAGCGCCCAAAGCGGGAGCGGAGGCGCAGATACGCAGTATTTT. V is TRBV9 and J is TRBJ2-3, with TRBD2 identical over 8 bases. Germline V gene data show CDR1 as SGDLS and CDR2 as YYNGEE. V was clipped by 3 bases and J by 4 bases; unmatched bases: 13. CDR3 length: 17 amino acids.

A few counts support this clonotype. This chain uses TRBV6-2 or TRBV6-3 with TRBJ2-1; TRBD2 agrees at 12 bases. Germline V gene data show CDR1 as MNHEY and CDR2 as SVGEGT. The CDR3 length is 15 residues. The V gene end was trimmed by 3 bases and the J gene end by 7 bases; junction bases not matched to a gene: 4. CDR3 amino acids: CASSYRLAGVNEQFF. CDR3 in DNA: TGTGCCAGCAGTTATCGACTAGCGGGAGTAAATGAGCAGTTCTTC.

This clonotype was detected only a few times. This chain connects TRBV9 to TRBJ2-5; TRBD1 agrees at 8 bases. V shed 1 base and J 5 bases; nucleotides not matched to a gene: 7. The germline gives CDR1 SGDLS, CDR2 YYNGEE. The CDR3 spans 15 residues. In DNA, the CDR3 is TGTGCCAGCAGCGTAAATCCGGACAGGGCTGAGACCCAGTACTTC. Residues: CASSVNPDRAETQYF. The full variable domain, its missing parts supplied by reference TRBV9 and TRBJ2-5, is DSGVTQTPKHLITATGQRVTLRCSPRSGDLSVYWYQQSLDQGLQFLIQYYNGEERAKGNILERFSAQQFPDLHSELNLSSLELGDSALYFCASSVNPDRAETQYFGPGTRLLVL.

The chain links TRBV6-2 or TRBV6-3 to TRBJ2-7; 9 bases are a match to TRBD1. V shed 5 bases and J 6 bases; nucleotides not matched to a gene: 17. CDR3 length: 17 residues. CDR1 and CDR2 from the germline V gene are MNHEY and SVGEGT. CDR3 DNA: TGTGCCAGCAGTGCCGGGACAGGGTCTTCTGGTGTTCGCGAGCAGTACTTC. It encodes CASSAGTGSSGVREQYF.